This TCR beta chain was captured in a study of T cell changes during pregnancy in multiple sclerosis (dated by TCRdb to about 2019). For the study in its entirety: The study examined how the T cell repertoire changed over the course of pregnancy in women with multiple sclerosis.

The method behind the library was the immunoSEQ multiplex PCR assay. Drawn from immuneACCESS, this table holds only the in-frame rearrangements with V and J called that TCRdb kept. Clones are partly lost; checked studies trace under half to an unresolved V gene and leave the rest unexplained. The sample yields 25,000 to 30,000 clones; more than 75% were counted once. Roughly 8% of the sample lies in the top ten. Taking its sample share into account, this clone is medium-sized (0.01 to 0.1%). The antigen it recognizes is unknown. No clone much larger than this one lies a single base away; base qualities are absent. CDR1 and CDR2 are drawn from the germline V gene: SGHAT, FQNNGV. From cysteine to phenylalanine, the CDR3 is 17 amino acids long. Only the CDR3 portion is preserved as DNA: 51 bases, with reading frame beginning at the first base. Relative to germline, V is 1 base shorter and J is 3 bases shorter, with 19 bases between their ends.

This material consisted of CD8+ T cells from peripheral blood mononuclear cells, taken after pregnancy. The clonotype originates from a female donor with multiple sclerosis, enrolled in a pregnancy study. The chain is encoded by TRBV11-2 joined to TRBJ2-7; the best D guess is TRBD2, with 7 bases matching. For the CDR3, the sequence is CASSLGTPGGWVYEQYF. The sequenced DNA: TGTGCCAGCAGCTTAGGCACCCCGGGGGGCTGGGTCTACGAGCAGTACTTC.